This is a list of T cell receptor beta chains from one sample in a study of naive CD8 T cells in extremely preterm neonates. Generated by immunoSEQ multiplex PCR, the TCRdb table keeps only in-frame clones and is missing some. The sample has 6,000 to 9,000 clones; roughly 98% are singletons. Sequences were obtained from naive CD8+ T cells from blood. The receptors shown here come from a human donor in good health. Both conserved end residues are part of each CDR3. D genes are given only for firm matches. Some rows have no size entry. The others give once, few or many, or a class for an expanded clone.

clone_size,j_call,d_call,v_call,cdr3_aa,cdr3_nt
-,TRBJ1-2,TRBD1,TRBV9,CASSTRDRDLYGYTF,TGTGCCAGCAGCACCCGGGACAGGGACCTCTATGGCTACACCTTC
-,TRBJ1-2,-,TRBV7-2,CASSPRGGADGYTF,TGTGCCAGCAGCCCCCGTGGGGGGGCTGATGGCTACACCTTC
-,TRBJ2-7,-,TRBV7-9,CASSPDSSSYEQYF,TGTGCCAGCAGCCCCGACTCCTCCTCCTACGAGCAGTACTTC
once,TRBJ2-5,TRBD2,TRBV6-5,CASSSTTSGSQETQYF,TGTGCCAGCAGTTCCACGACTAGCGGGAGCCAAGAGACCCAGTACTTC
-,TRBJ1-5,-,TRBV28,CASSNAQGYSQPQHF,TGTGCCAGCAGTAACGCACAGGGCTATAGTCAGCCCCAGCATTTT
-,TRBJ2-6,-,TRBV9,CASSLASGANVLTF,TGTGCCAGCAGCCTGGCCTCTGGGGCCAACGTCCTGACTTTC
-,TRBJ2-1,-,TRBV28,CASSHLLSSYNEQFF,TGTGCCAGCAGTCACCTACTGAGCTCCTACAATGAGCAGTTCTTC
once,TRBJ2-7,-,TRBV29-1,CSVGAGQNSYEQYF,TGCAGCGTTGGGGCAGGGCAAAACTCCTACGAGCAGTACTTC
-,TRBJ2-1,-,TRBV2,CASSAGELRAEQFF,TGTGCCAGCAGTGCGGGAGAGCTTCGGGCTGAGCAGTTCTTC
-,TRBJ1-5,-,TRBV13,CASSPGVRDQPQHF,TGTGCCAGCAGCCCAGGGGTTCGAGATCAGCCCCAGCATTTT
-,TRBJ2-7,TRBD2,TRBV16,CASSASGQTGLAEGQYF,TGTGCCAGCAGCGCCTCGGGGCAAACGGGACTAGCAGAGGGGCAGTACTTC
-,TRBJ2-7,-,TRBV4-1,CASSQGPGSSYEQYF,TGCGCCAGCAGCCAAGGCCCGGGGAGCTCCTACGAGCAGTACTTC
-,TRBJ2-4,-,TRBV11-2,CASSSSEAGAKNIQYF,TGTGCCAGCAGCTCTTCAGAAGCGGGAGCCAAAAACATTCAGTACTTC
few,TRBJ1-1,-,TRBV19,CASGQSLNTEAFF,TGTGCCAGTGGGCAATCGTTGAACACTGAAGCTTTCTTT
-,TRBJ1-1,-,TRBV19,CASVDRIMNTEAFF,TGTGCCAGTGTGGACAGAATAATGAACACTGAAGCTTTCTTT
once,TRBJ2-1,-,TRBV5-1,CASSLSGDPPFF,TGCGCCAGCAGCCTATCGGGGGATCCGCCGTTCTTC
-,TRBJ2-7,TRBD1,TRBV15,CATSRSRPGQWDEQYF,TGTGCCACCAGCAGATCGAGACCGGGACAGTGGGACGAGCAGTACTTC
-,TRBJ2-3,-,TRBV7-8,CASTKTPIPGDTQYF,TGTGCCAGCACCAAAACGCCGATCCCCGGAGATACGCAGTATTTT
-,TRBJ2-1,TRBD2,TRBV19,CASSNYASGNEQFF,TGTGCCAGTAGTAATTATGCTAGCGGCAATGAGCAGTTCTTC
-,TRBJ2-3,TRBD1,TRBV28,CASSYQPGTGSTDTQYF,TGTGCCAGCAGTTATCAACCCGGGACAGGGAGCACAGATACGCAGTATTTT
-,TRBJ2-5,TRBD2,TRBV19,CASSGGGDTQYF,TGTGCCAGTAGCGGGGGAGGGGATACCCAGTACTTC
-,TRBJ1-1,TRBD1,TRBV5-1,CASSYQTGALEAFF,TGCGCCAGCAGCTACCAGACAGGGGCCCTTGAAGCTTTCTTT
-,TRBJ1-1,-,TRBV4-1,CASSRLGGTEAFF,TGCGCCAGCAGCCGATTAGGAGGAACTGAAGCTTTCTTT
-,TRBJ1-4,TRBD1,TRBV10-2,CASGQGTTNEKLFF,TGCGCCAGCGGACAGGGCACAACTAATGAAAAACTGTTTTTT
-,TRBJ2-3,TRBD2,TRBV10-1,CASSESLAPNTQYF,TGCGCCAGCAGTGAGTCACTAGCGCCAAATACGCAGTATTTT
-,TRBJ2-7,TRBD2,TRBV6-1,CASSEYWGAGGSNLREQYF,TGTGCCAGCAGTGAATATTGGGGAGCGGGAGGCTCTAACCTACGCGAGCAGTACTTC
-,TRBJ1-1,-,TRBV19,CASEGGPLNTEAFF,TGTGCCAGCGAGGGAGGGCCCCTAAACACTGAAGCTTTCTTT